Below are 30 T cell receptor beta chains sequenced from a single sample in a study of metastatic and nonmetastatic thyroid tumors. Using MiXCR, TCRdb re-called clones from the PCR reads. The sample yields approximately 20,000 clones, roughly a fifth seen once. No patient received treatment before thyroid surgery. Input material: tumor tissue. These receptors came from a female donor with papillary thyroid cancer or a benign thyroid nodule (not recorded which). Some clones in this sample may be carry-over from other donors' samples.

This clone was observed many times. The genes are TRBV6-2 or TRBV6-3 and TRBJ2-6, with no clear D. The CDR3 totals 14 residues. The germline V and J ends were trimmed by 4 bases and 0 bases, with 4 bases remaining between them. Germline-derived CDR1 and CDR2 are MNHEY and SVGEGT. The CDR3 here is CASSWASGANVLTF. DNA of the CDR3: TGTGCCAGCAGTTGGGCCTCTGGGGCCAACGTCCTGACTTTC.

This clone was found many times. This sequence joins TRBV3-1 and TRBJ2-5; no reliable D call. Germline V CDR1 and CDR2: LGHDT, YNNKEL (reference sequence). CDR3 length: 14 amino acids. Trimming removed 1 base from V and 1 base from J, with 7 bases in between. The CDR3 here is CASSQAELQETQYF. In nucleotides, the CDR3 is TGTGCCAGCAGCCAAGCGGAGCTCCAAGAGACCCAGTACTTC.

In its sample, this clone was seen a few times. The CDR3 nucleotides read TGTGCCACCAGTGACCGACGACTAACAGGGGACTATGGCTACACCTTC. This encodes CATSDRRLTGDYGYTF. The J gene is TRBJ1-2, the V gene TRBV24-1; 7 positions agree with TRBD1. Germline V gene data show CDR1 as KGHDR and CDR2 as SFDVKD. V lost 4 bases, J lost 3 bases, and 10 bases stayed unmatched. The CDR3 spans 16 residues.

The table lists this clone with many counts. The genes are TRBV27 and TRBJ2-7; D is undetermined. CDR1 is MNHEY, CDR2 SMNVEV, per germline (reference sequence). V lost 3 bases and J lost 0, with 6 bases in between. This CDR3 is 13 amino acids long. The CDR3, as DNA: TGTGCCAGCAGTTTCGCTATCTCCTACGAGCAGTACTTC. Protein product: CASSFAISYEQYF.

This chain links TRBV10-1 with TRBJ2-7, with TRBD2 matching over 8 bases. The CDR3 is made up of 13 amino acids. V shed 3 bases, J shed 4 bases, and the junction held 2 bases outside the gene matches. Germline lookup yields CDR1 WNHNN and CDR2 SYGVQD (reference sequence). CDR3 in amino acids: CASSESGRYEQYF. CDR3 in DNA: TGCGCCAGCAGTGAAAGCGGGAGATACGAGCAGTACTTC.

This clone was seen ten or more times. The V and J genes are TRBV15 and TRBJ2-7; TRBD1 agrees at 10 bases. The V and J ends lost 6 bases and 2 bases, in that order; junction bases with no gene match: 4. There are 14 residues in the CDR3. Germline V gives CDR1 LNHNV, CDR2 YYDKDF (reference sequence). In nucleotides, the CDR3 is TGTGCCACCAGAAGGACAGGGGGAACCTACGAGCAGTACTTC. The encoded protein is CATRRTGGTYEQYF.

This clone is labeled as large. J is TRBJ1-2 and V is TRBV4-1; 7 bases agree with TRBD1. This CDR3 contains 14 residues. The V gene end was trimmed by 1 base and the J gene end by 3 bases; junction bases not matched to a gene: 2. CDR1 and CDR2 from the germline V gene are MGHRA and YSYEKL. CDR3 DNA sequence: TGCGCCAGCAGCCAAGTGGGGACAGACTATGGCTACACCTTC. Its translation is CASSQVGTDYGYTF.

The chain uses TRBV10-3 and TRBJ1-6; D gene uncertain. Germline CDR1 reads ENHRY; CDR2 reads SYGVKD. V lost 0 bases and J lost 10, with 13 bases in between. The length of the CDR3 is 15 residues. In DNA, the CDR3 is TGTGCCATCAGTGAGTCTATACCGTCCCGGTCACCCCTCCACTTT. Translating it yields CAISESIPSRSPLHF.

There are many counts of this clone. This chain joins TRBV18 and TRBJ2-7; the match to TRBD2 covers 10 bases. Germline V gene sequence: CDR1 KGHSH, CDR2 LQKENI. The CDR3 has 18 residues. The V segment lost 3 bases and the J segment 2 bases; nucleotides outside the gene matches: 13. The CDR3 protein is CASSPGTDLAGATYEQYF. In DNA form, the CDR3 reads TGTGCCAGCTCACCGGGGACGGATCTAGCGGGAGCTACCTACGAGCAGTACTTC. Supplemented by reference TRBV18 and TRBJ2-7, the full variable domain reads NAGVMQNPRHLVRRRGQEARLRCSPMKGHSHVYWYRQLPEEGLKFMVYLQKENIIDESGMPKERFSAEFPKEGPSILRIQQVVRGDSAAYFCASSPGTDLAGATYEQYFGPGTRLTVT.

The chain recombines TRBV11-2 with TRBJ1-1, with D uncertain. The length of the CDR3 is 15 residues. In germline, CDR1 is SGHAT, CDR2 FQNNGV. Deletions cut 0 bases from V and 10 bases from J, with 18 bases between. The CDR3 loop is CASSLDPGLDLRAFF. The CDR3 DNA sequence: TGTGCCAGCAGCTTAGATCCGGGGTTGGATTTGAGAGCTTTCTTT.

In this sample, this clone turned up a few times. The chain employs TRBV10-2 and TRBJ2-7; D uncertain. Trimming took off 6 bases at V and 3 bases at J, with 9 bases between the two ends. The germline CDR1 and CDR2 sequences are WSHSY and SAAADI. The CDR3 is 12 residues long. The CDR3 nucleotides are TGCGCCAGCAGATACAGCTACTACGAGCAGTACTTC. It encodes CASRYSYYEQYF.

This clone was detected a few times. The chain has TRBV6-4 and TRBJ2-1, with 9 nucleotides matching TRBD2. This CDR3 has 14 amino acids. Germline values: CDR1 MRHNA, CDR2 SNTAGT. Losses at the gene ends were 8 bases for V and 2 bases for J; bases not matched to a gene: 4. The CDR3 protein is CASDWTSAYNEQFF. CDR3 coding DNA: TGTGCCAGCGACTGGACTAGCGCCTACAATGAGCAGTTCTTC.

By frequency in the sample, this clone is medium-sized. For the CDR3, the DNA is TGTGCCAGCAGTGAGACGGACAGGGTCTACGAGCAGTACTTC. Residues: CASSETDRVYEQYF. The rearrangement links TRBV6-1 to TRBJ2-7; 8 nucleotides match TRBD1. Looked up from germline, CDR1 is MNHNS and CDR2 is SASEGT. Trimming cost V 3 bases and J 3 bases; bases outside gene matches: 4. The CDR3 is made up of 14 amino acids.

There are many counts of this clone. The chain joins TRBV30 to TRBJ1-4; D not certain. CDR1 is GTSNPN and CDR2 is SVGIG in the germline V gene (reference sequence). V dropped 1 base and J dropped 1 base, with 4 bases sitting between them. The CDR3 loop spans 13 amino acids. The CDR3 DNA is TGTGCCTGGAGTGACGGAACTAATGAAAAACTGTTTTTT. Its protein product is CAWSDGTNEKLFF.

This clone appeared many times. The rearrangement links TRBV6-1 to TRBJ2-3, with 7 nucleotides matching TRBD1. This CDR3 contains 13 residues. Trimming at V came to 6 bases and at J to 1 base, leaving 1 base not matched to a gene. Germline loops: CDR1 MNHNS, CDR2 SASEGT. CDR3 sequence (DNA): TGTGCCAGCAGAGGACAGGGCACAGATACGCAGTATTTT. Protein: CASRGQGTDTQYF.

V usage is TRBV20-1 and J usage is TRBJ2-7, with TRBD1 identical over 9 bases. CDR1 and CDR2 (germline): DFQATT, SNEGSKA (reference sequence). V was clipped by 3 bases and J by 5 bases; unmatched bases: 11. The CDR3 runs 15 residues. The CDR3 DNA is TGCAGTGCTAGGGGTCCGAGGGACAGGGCCAACGAGCAGTACTTC. Its protein is CSARGPRDRANEQYF.

CDR3 nucleotide sequence: TGTGCCTGGAGTTTACCTCAGACGGGGGAAAAACTGTTTTTT. Translation: CAWSLPQTGEKLFF. V and J are TRBV30 and TRBJ1-4; D gene ambiguous. The germline V gene encodes CDR1 GTSNPN and CDR2 SVGIG (reference sequence). Trimming stripped 2 bases from V and 8 bases from J, with 15 bases between. This CDR3 spans 14 amino acids.

This clone was observed a handful of times. This chain uses TRBV27 with TRBJ2-1, with 10 positions matching TRBD2. Looked up from germline, CDR1 is MNHEY and CDR2 is SMNVEV (reference sequence). The CDR3 loop spans 14 amino acids. V was clipped by 6 bases and J by 5 bases; unmatched bases: 4. The CDR3 DNA follows: TGTGCCAGCAGGCGACTAGCGGGCCACAATGAGCAGTTCTTC. This encodes CASRRLAGHNEQFF.

In its sample, this clone ranks as medium-sized. The genes are TRBV5-1 and TRBJ2-7; 11 bases align to TRBD2. With V trimmed by 4 bases and J by 3 bases, 6 bases remained unmatched. This CDR3 region has 15 residues. Germline V gene sequence: CDR1 SGHRS, CDR2 YFSETQ. CDR3 DNA: TGCGCCAGCAGCCCCACTAGCGGGAGTTACTACGAGCAGTACTTC. Amino acids: CASSPTSGSYYEQYF.

This chain joins TRBV11-2 and TRBJ2-2; D perhaps matches TRBD1 (5 bases). V lost 5 bases, J lost 8 bases, and 12 bases lay in between. The CDR3 loop spans 13 amino acids. Germline V gene lookup returns CDR1 SGHAT and CDR2 FQNNGV. The DNA of the CDR3 is TGTGCCAGCAGCCCCCGGACAAATGGGGAGCTGTTTTTT. This gives the protein CASSPRTNGELFF.

This clone was counted ten times or more. This rearrangement joins TRBV7-9 to TRBJ2-3; 9 bases agree with TRBD1. This CDR3 has 13 amino acids. CDR1 and CDR2 from the germline V gene are SEHNR and FQNEAQ (reference sequence). Trimming at V came to 10 bases and at J to 4 bases, leaving 6 bases not matched to a gene. CDR3 sequence: CATGDRVSDTQYF. The CDR3 bases are TGTGCCACCGGGGACAGGGTATCAGATACGCAGTATTTT.

This clone appeared many times. V gene TRBV6-1 combines with J gene TRBJ1-1; no definite D call. The germline V and J ends were trimmed by 6 bases and 0 bases, with 8 bases remaining between them. CDR1 and CDR2 from the germline V gene are MNHNS and SASEGT. The length of the CDR3 is 13 residues. CDR3 in amino acids: CASRDGLNTEAFF. DNA of the CDR3: TGTGCCAGCAGGGATGGGTTGAACACTGAAGCTTTCTTT.

This clone was recorded many times. This rearrangement joins TRBV20-1 to TRBJ1-2; D not resolved. Trimming removed 3 bases from V and 6 bases from J, with 8 bases in between. The V gene's germline CDR1 is DFQATT and CDR2 SNEGSKA (reference sequence). CDR3 length: 11 amino acids. The CDR3 DNA follows: TGCAGTGCTAGGGGAATAAATGGCTACACCTTC. Translation gives CSARGINGYTF.

This clone was counted at least ten times. This chain links TRBV7-9 with TRBJ1-1; possibly TRBD1 for D (6 bases). The CDR3 extends over 14 amino acids. Germline V gene lookup returns CDR1 SEHNR and CDR2 FQNEAQ (reference sequence). The V end lost 1 base, the J end lost 5 bases, and 11 bases lay between the germline ends. For the CDR3, the DNA is TGTGCCAGCAGCTTAGACCAGGGGCGGACTGAAGCTTTCTTT. This codes for CASSLDQGRTEAFF.

This clone was seen ten or more times. J is TRBJ1-5 and V is TRBV12-3 or TRBV12-4, with 9 positions matching TRBD1. V shed 5 bases, J shed 4 bases, and the junction held 9 bases outside the gene matches. The CDR3 is 16 amino acids. CDR3: CASSHPGQGVNQPQHF. CDR3 sequence (DNA): TGTGCCAGCAGTCACCCGGGACAGGGAGTTAATCAGCCCCAGCATTTT.

This clone was recorded many times. A much bigger clone sits one base away, suggesting this may be a read error. The genes are TRBV5-1 and TRBJ2-1; possible D gene TRBD2, 6 bases. Germline-derived CDR1 and CDR2 are SGHRS and YFSETQ. The CDR3 is made up of 13 amino acids. This CDR3 reads CASSLLPGDEQLF. The CDR3 DNA follows: TGCGCCAGCAGCTTATTGCCGGGGGACGAGCAGCTCTTC.

CDR3 amino acids: CASSYGTSSLVQFF. In DNA form, the CDR3 reads TGTGCCAGCAGCTATGGGACTTCGTCGTTGGTGCAGTTCTTC. The chain joins TRBV5-6 to TRBJ2-1, with TRBD2 as a possible D gene (6 bases). This CDR3 comprises 14 residues. V dropped 3 bases and J dropped 12 bases, with 19 bases sitting between them. Looked up from germline, CDR1 is SGHDT and CDR2 is YYEEEE.

By share, this clone ranks as medium-sized (0.01 to 0.1%). V is TRBV6-1 and J is TRBJ2-5; tentatively, D is TRBD1 or TRBD2 (6 bases each). This CDR3 comprises 16 residues. Germline loops: CDR1 MNHNS, CDR2 SASEGT. V shed 2 bases and J shed 2 bases, with 15 bases lying between them. The CDR3 DNA sequence: TGTGCCAGCAGTGAACTCGGGGGCGCGGGTCAAGAGACCCAGTACTTC. Residues: CASSELGGAGQETQYF.

This clone was recorded a few times. This is likely a read error, given that the CDR3 carries no conserved phenylalanine or tryptophan at its end. The chain recombines TRBV27 with TRBJ2-3; D remains ambiguous. The germline V and J ends were trimmed by 10 bases and 0 bases, with 14 bases remaining between them. The CDR3 runs 14 residues. CDR1 and CDR2 from the germline V gene are MNHEY and SMNVEV (reference sequence). The CDR3 nucleotides are TGTGCCACCAGCAGATCGAGGAGCACAGATACGCAGTATCCT. Translated: CATSRSRSTDTQYP.

This clone is labeled medium-sized. The chain couples TRBV20-1 to TRBJ2-5, with D uncertain. CDR1 and CDR2 (germline): DFQATT, SNEGSKA (reference sequence). With 3 bases removed from V and 1 base from J, the gap between germline ends came to 3 bases. The CDR3 runs 11 residues. The CDR3, as DNA: TGCAGTGCTAGCTTCCAAGAGACCCAGTACTTC. Residues: CSASFQETQYF.